This TCR beta chain was recorded in a study of T cell responses to AZD1222 COVID-19 vaccine. Repertoires were generated with immunoSEQ multiplex PCR, while TCRdb's copy carries only in-frame clones and drops some. The sample lists roughly 120,000 clones; approximately 89% were seen once. CDR3 length: 16 amino acids. The V and J ends lost 4 bases and 6 bases respectively, with 16 bases between them. Germline CDR1 reads SGHDN; CDR2 reads FVKESK. The chain couples TRBV14 to TRBJ1-6, with D tentatively TRBD1 (5 bases). Sequenced here: peripheral blood, sampled on day 0 of AZD1222 vaccination. The receptor comes from an adult in good health. CDR3 sequence reads: CASSLLGASRNSPLHF. The DNA of the CDR3 is TGTGCCAGCAGCCTTCTAGGGGCTTCTCGTAATTCACCCCTCCACTTT.